The entry below gives a single T cell receptor (beta chain) sequence along with its context. Clones were read by immunoSEQ multiplex PCR, and TCRdb kept only the in-frame ones, dropping some. In the table there are approximately 52,000 clones, 85% to 95% of which are singletons. These data originate in a study of T cell changes during pregnancy in multiple sclerosis. This CDR3 spans 15 amino acids. CDR1 and CDR2 from the germline V gene are SGHVS and FQNEAQ. The V and J ends lost 5 bases and 0 bases, in that order; junction bases with no gene match: 6. This specimen consisted of CD4+ T cells from peripheral blood mononuclear cells, obtained in the third trimester of pregnancy. The chain links TRBV7-8 to TRBJ1-2; 7 bases match TRBD1. The clonotype comes from a female donor with multiple sclerosis, enrolled in a pregnancy study. The CDR3 reads CASSPRQGSNYGYTF. The CDR3 DNA reads as TGTGCCAGCAGCCCACGACAGGGATCTAACTATGGCTACACCTTC.